The table lists the clone carrying this T cell receptor (beta chain) with a few counts. The data originate from a study of patients and donors after allogeneic stem cell transplantation. TCRdb recomputed calls from the RT-PCR reads with MiXCR, one row per CDR3 protein. The sample shows some 880,000 distinct CDR3 sequences, 18% of them seen only once. This clonotype originated in a human donor who was either an allogeneic HSCT recipient or a stem cell or donor lymphocyte infusion donor (not recorded which). It is not recorded whose cells these are; they may come from a transplant donor. The sample taken for sequencing was blood, either unsorted or a sorted T cell fraction (not recorded which).

Here the CDR3 reads CASSLGVLETQYF. The CDR3, as DNA: TGTGCCAGCAGCCTCGGAGTGTTAGAGACCCAGTACTTC. J is TRBJ2-5 and V is TRBV12-3 or TRBV12-4; D is unresolved. V was trimmed by 6 bases and J by 4 bases, leaving 12 bases between them. CDR3 length: 13 residues.